This T cell receptor beta chain was documented in a study of identical twins. Broader study findings: Within beta out-of-frame sequences, the excess sharing observed between twins was weaker. In monozygotic twins, models underestimated the sharing of out-of-frame TCR alpha.

The CDR3 sequence is 12 residues long. Between the trimmed V and J ends, which lost 3 bases and 5 bases, there was a span of 5 bases. CDR1 is LGHDT and CDR2 is YNNKEL in the germline V gene (reference sequence). Remarks on this clonotype: Its specificity is not known.

TCRdb recomputed calls from the 5' RACE reads with MiXCR, one row per CDR3 protein. The sample yields about 240,000 distinct CDR3 sequences, over 9.5% seen once. The receptor was derived from a man between 45 and 60 years old in good health. V gene TRBV3-1 combines with J gene TRBJ1-5; D gene uncertain. Material for sequencing was memory T cells sorted from blood. The CDR3 loop reads CASSQGDQPQHF. As DNA, the CDR3 is TGTGCCAGCAGCCAGGGAGATCAGCCCCAGCATTTT.